Each of the 17 T cell receptor beta chains below was sequenced from the same sample in a study of cytomegalovirus exposure and HLA in healthy donors. This PCR relied on a set of 60 Vbeta primers and 13 Jbeta primers. The method was immunoSEQ multiplex PCR; TCRdb's version includes in-frame clones alone and lacks a portion of them. The sample lists 75,000 to 90,000 clones, 65% to 75% occurring once. The sample was PBMCs. These receptors originate from a man aged 30 to 39 in good health and CMV-seropositive.

This clone was detected a few times. The junction differs from germline at one of its ends, possibly a read error. This chain uses TRBV7-7 with TRBJ2-5, with 11 bases fitting TRBD1. Germline CDR1 reads SSHAT; CDR2 reads FNYEAQ (reference sequence). The CDR3 runs 14 residues. The CDR3 nucleotides read TGTGCTAGCAGCCCCGGGACAGGGGGAGAGACCCAGTACTTC. It specifies CASSPGTGGETQYF.

This clone has a count of ten or more. The V call is TRBV29-1, the J call TRBJ1-1; a weak D match, TRBD1 (6 bases). This CDR3 is built from 14 residues. CDR1 and CDR2 (germline): SQVTM, ANQGSEA. V lost 1 base, J lost 1 base, and 10 bases lay in between. The CDR3 spells CSVEVGGPNTEAFF. The DNA for the CDR3 is TGCAGCGTTGAAGTCGGGGGGCCGAACACTGAAGCTTTCTTT.

The chain joins TRBV7-9 to TRBJ1-4; TRBD1 matches at 8 bases. Germline V gene data show CDR1 as SEHNR and CDR2 as FQNEAQ (reference sequence). The trim removed 4 bases at V and 7 bases at J, leaving 5 bases unmatched. The CDR3 runs 14 residues. The CDR3 spells CASSSGTGSEKLFF. The CDR3 DNA reads as TGTGCCAGCAGCTCCGGGACAGGTAGTGAAAAACTGTTTTTT.

This chain uses TRBV7-9 with TRBJ1-2; a weak D match, TRBD1 (5 bases). The germline V gene encodes CDR1 SEHNR and CDR2 FQNEAQ (reference sequence). V lost 5 bases and J 6 bases, leaving 16 bases between the germline ends. This CDR3 is 14 amino acids long. The CDR3 protein is CASSRTSHKDGYTF. CDR3 bases: TGTGCCAGCAGCCGGACAAGTCATAAAGATGGCTACACCTTC.

This clone was seen a handful of times. The rearrangement joins TRBV7-2 to TRBJ2-7, with 9 bases fitting TRBD2. The CDR3 contains 14 residues. From germline, CDR1 is SGHTA and CDR2 FQGNSA. V was clipped by 5 bases and J by 9 bases; unmatched bases: 11. The CDR3 DNA sequence: TGTGCCAGCAGCCTCAACCCCCTAGCGGGGCTGCAGTACTTC. Translation: CASSLNPLAGLQYF.

The rearrangement links TRBV6-1 to TRBJ1-5; D is perhaps TRBD1 (6 bases). With 5 bases removed from V and 1 base from J, the gap between germline ends came to 12 bases. This CDR3 is 15 amino acids long. Germline V gene sequence: CDR1 MNHNS, CDR2 SASEGT. The CDR3 here is CASSPLDRSNQPQHF. CDR3 bases: TGTGCCAGCAGTCCCCTGGACAGAAGCAATCAGCCCCAGCATTTT.

The chain links TRBV2 to TRBJ2-6, with TRBD1 matching 7 bases. Germline-derived CDR1 and CDR2 are SNHLY and FYNNEI. V shed 10 bases and J 0 bases; nucleotides not matched to a gene: 9. The CDR3 has 16 residues. This CDR3 is CATQTGYYSGANVLTF. The DNA of the CDR3 is TGTGCCACACAGACAGGGTATTACTCTGGGGCCAACGTCCTGACTTTC.

The chain combines TRBV6-5 with TRBJ2-3; 7 nucleotides match TRBD2. The CDR3 extends over 14 amino acids. Germline V lookup: CDR1 MNHEY, CDR2 SVGAGI. The ends lost 0 bases at V and 10 bases at J; junction bases unmatched: 7. The CDR3 DNA follows: TGTGCCAGCAGTTACTCGACCGGGGGGTGGGCGCAGTATTTT. Residues: CASSYSTGGWAQYF.

The rearrangement joins TRBV28 to TRBJ1-1, with 9 bases that match TRBD1. This CDR3 has 18 residues. Germline assignment: CDR1 MDHEN and CDR2 SYDVKM. J lost 3 bases, V lost 6 bases, and 17 bases had no gene match. As DNA, the CDR3 is TGTGCCAGCAGCGACCTCTGGACAGGGGATAAGGCGGACACTGAAGCTTTCTTT. Amino acid sequence: CASSDLWTGDKADTEAFF.

This sequence joins TRBV28 and TRBJ2-1, with TRBD1 matching 8 bases. The CDR3 has 15 residues. The V and J ends lost 5 bases and 0 bases, in that order; junction bases with no gene match: 3. The germline V gene encodes CDR1 MDHEN and CDR2 SYDVKM. The CDR3 loop is CASSATGGSYNEQFF. The CDR3 region has the DNA TGTGCCAGCAGTGCTACAGGGGGCTCCTACAATGAGCAGTTCTTC.

This chain links TRBV7-6 with TRBJ1-5; unclear D gene. The V and J ends lost 3 bases and 3 bases respectively, with 6 bases between them. The CDR3 has 13 residues. Germline assignment: CDR1 SGHVS and CDR2 FNYEAQ. The CDR3 loop reads CASSFMYNQPQHF. The CDR3 DNA is TGTGCCAGCAGCTTTATGTACAATCAGCCCCAGCATTTT.

This clone was recorded a few times. The genes are TRBV10-3 and TRBJ2-5, with TRBD2 matching 12 bases. The CDR3 length is 16 residues. Losses at the gene ends were 5 bases for V and 1 base for J; bases not matched to a gene: 5. Germline lookup yields CDR1 ENHRY and CDR2 SYGVKD. CDR3 bases: TGTGCCATCAGTACTAGCGGGGGGCCCTCCCAAGAGACCCAGTACTTC. Translated: CAISTSGGPSQETQYF.

The gene calls are TRBV19 and TRBJ2-3; 7 bases are shared with TRBD2. Germline CDR1 and CDR2: LNHDA and SQIVND (reference sequence). The trim removed 9 bases at V and 7 bases at J, leaving 10 bases unmatched. The CDR3 totals 13 residues. The CDR3 spells CASRTSGTNTQYF. For the CDR3, the DNA is TGTGCCAGCAGGACGAGCGGGACGAATACGCAGTATTTT.

The rearrangement uses TRBV5-1 and TRBJ2-7; weak D call: TRBD2 (6 bases). The V and J ends lost 0 bases and 3 bases respectively, with 10 bases between them. The CDR3 extends over 14 amino acids. Germline CDR1 SGHRS, CDR2 YFSETQ. The CDR3 spells CASSLAGARYEQYF. Here the CDR3 DNA reads TGCGCCAGCAGCTTGGCGGGAGCCCGCTACGAGCAGTACTTC.

The gene calls are TRBV2 and TRBJ1-3; TRBD1 agrees at 7 bases. The CDR3 consists of 14 residues. V gave up 6 bases and J gave up 4 bases; unmatched junction bases: 6. Germline CDR1 is SNHLY and CDR2 is FYNNEI. CDR3 loop: CASSPTGAGNTIYF. The CDR3, as DNA: TGTGCCAGCAGCCCTACAGGGGCCGGAAACACCATATATTTT.

This clone is a singleton in its sample. At one of its ends the junction is not consistent with the germline gene, which may arise from a read error. The chain has TRBV11-1 and TRBJ2-7; 9 nucleotides match TRBD1. The germline V gene has CDR1 SGHAT and CDR2 FQDESV (reference sequence). The CDR3 is 14 amino acids. In DNA form, the CDR3 reads TGTGCCAGCCGCCCGGGACAGGGCTCCAACGAGCAGTACTTC. Protein product: CASRPGQGSNEQYF.

The rearrangement uses TRBV2 and TRBJ1-5; possible D gene TRBD1, 5 bases. Trimming removed 7 bases at V and 7 bases at J, with 11 bases between. CDR3 size: 12 residues. The germline gives CDR1 SNHLY, CDR2 FYNNEI. DNA of the CDR3: TGTGCCAGCAAAGGGGCTCAGCAGCCCCAGCATTTT. Its translation is CASKGAQQPQHF.